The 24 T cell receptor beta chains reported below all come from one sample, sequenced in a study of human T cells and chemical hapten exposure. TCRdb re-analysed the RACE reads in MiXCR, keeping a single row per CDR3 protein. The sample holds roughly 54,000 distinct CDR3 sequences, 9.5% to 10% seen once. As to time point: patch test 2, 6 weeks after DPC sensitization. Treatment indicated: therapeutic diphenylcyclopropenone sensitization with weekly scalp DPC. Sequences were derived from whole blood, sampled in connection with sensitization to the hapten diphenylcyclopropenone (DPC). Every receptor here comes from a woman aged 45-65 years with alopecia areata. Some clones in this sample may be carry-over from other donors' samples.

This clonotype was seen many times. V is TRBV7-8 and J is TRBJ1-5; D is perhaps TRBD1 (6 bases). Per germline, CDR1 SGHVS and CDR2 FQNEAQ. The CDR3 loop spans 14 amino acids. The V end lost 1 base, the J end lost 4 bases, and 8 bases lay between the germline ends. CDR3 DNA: TGTGCCAGCAGCTTAGGGACAGATAATCAGCCCCAGCATTTT. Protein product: CASSLGTDNQPQHF.

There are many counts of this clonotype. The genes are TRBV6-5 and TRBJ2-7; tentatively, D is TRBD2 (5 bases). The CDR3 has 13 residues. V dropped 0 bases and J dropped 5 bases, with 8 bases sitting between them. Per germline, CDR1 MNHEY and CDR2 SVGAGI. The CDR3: CASSYSPGNEQYF. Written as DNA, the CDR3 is TGTGCCAGCAGTTACTCGCCCGGGAACGAGCAGTACTTC.

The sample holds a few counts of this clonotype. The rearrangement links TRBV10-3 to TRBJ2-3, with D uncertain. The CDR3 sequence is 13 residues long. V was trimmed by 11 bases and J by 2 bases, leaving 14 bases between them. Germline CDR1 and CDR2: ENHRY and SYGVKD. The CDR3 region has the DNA TGTGCCGCTAGACTGGAGTTCACAGATACGCAGTATTTT. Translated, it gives CAARLEFTDTQYF.

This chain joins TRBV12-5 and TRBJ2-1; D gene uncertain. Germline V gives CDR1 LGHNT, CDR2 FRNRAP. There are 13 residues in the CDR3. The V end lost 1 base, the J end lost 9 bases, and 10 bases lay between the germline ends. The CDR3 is CASGLASSREQFF. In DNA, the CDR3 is TGTGCTAGTGGTTTGGCCTCTAGTCGTGAGCAGTTCTTC.

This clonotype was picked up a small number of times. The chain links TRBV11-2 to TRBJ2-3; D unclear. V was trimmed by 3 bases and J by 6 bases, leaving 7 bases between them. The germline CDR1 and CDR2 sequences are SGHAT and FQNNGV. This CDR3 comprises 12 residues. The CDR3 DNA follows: TGTGCCAGCAGCTTTGGCATGGATACGCAGTATTTT. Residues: CASSFGMDTQYF.

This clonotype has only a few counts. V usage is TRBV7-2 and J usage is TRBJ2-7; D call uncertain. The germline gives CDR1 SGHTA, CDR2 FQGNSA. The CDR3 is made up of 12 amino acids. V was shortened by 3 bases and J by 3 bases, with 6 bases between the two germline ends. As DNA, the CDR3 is TGTGCCAGCAGCTTGTTTGGCTACGAGCAGTACTTC. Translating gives CASSLFGYEQYF.

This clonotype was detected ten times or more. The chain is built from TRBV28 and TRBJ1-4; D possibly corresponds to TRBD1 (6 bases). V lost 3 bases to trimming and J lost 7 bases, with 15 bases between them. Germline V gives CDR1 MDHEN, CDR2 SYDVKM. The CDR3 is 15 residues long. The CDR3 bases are TGTGCCAGCAGTTTGAGGACAGCGGGAACTGAAAAACTGTTTTTT. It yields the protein CASSLRTAGTEKLFF.

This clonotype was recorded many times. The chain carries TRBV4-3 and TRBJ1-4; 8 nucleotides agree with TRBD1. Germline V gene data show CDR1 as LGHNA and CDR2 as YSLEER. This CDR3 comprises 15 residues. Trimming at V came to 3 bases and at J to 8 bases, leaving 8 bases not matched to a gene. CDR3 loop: CASSQDQGADEKLFF. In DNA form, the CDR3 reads TGCGCCAGCAGCCAGGACCAGGGGGCGGACGAAAAACTGTTTTTT.

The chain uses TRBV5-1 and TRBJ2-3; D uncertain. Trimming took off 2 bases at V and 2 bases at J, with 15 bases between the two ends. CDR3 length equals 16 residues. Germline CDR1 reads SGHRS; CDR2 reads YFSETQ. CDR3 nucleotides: TGCGCCAGCAGCTTAACCCGGGCTCCCCTCACAGATACGCAGTATTTT. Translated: CASSLTRAPLTDTQYF. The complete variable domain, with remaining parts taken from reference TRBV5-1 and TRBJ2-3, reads KAGVTQTPRYLIKTRGQQVTLSCSPISGHRSVSWYQQTPGQGLQFLFEYFSETQRNKGNFPGRFSGRQFSNSRSEMNVSTLELGDSALYLCASSLTRAPLTDTQYFGPGTRLTVL.

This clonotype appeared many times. The CDR3 loop is CASSSLQGIGEKLFF. The CDR3 DNA is TGTGCCAGCAGTTCACTACAGGGTATTGGGGAAAAACTGTTTTTT. The chain links TRBV7-2 to TRBJ1-4; a weak D match, TRBD1 (6 bases). CDR3 size: 15 residues. In germline, CDR1 is SGHTA, CDR2 FQGNSA. The V and J ends lost 6 bases and 8 bases respectively, with 19 bases between them.

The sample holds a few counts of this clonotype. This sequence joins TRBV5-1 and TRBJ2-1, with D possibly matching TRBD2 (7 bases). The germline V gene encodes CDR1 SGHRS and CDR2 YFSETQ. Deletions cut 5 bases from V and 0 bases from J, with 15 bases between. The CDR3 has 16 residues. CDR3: CASSLTGGTSYNEQFF. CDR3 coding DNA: TGCGCCAGCAGTCTCACGGGGGGCACCTCCTACAATGAGCAGTTCTTC. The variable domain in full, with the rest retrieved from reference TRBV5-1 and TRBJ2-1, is KAGVTQTPRYLIKTRGQQVTLSCSPISGHRSVSWYQQTPGQGLQFLFEYFSETQRNKGNFPGRFSGRQFSNSRSEMNVSTLELGDSALYLCASSLTGGTSYNEQFFGPGTRLTVL.

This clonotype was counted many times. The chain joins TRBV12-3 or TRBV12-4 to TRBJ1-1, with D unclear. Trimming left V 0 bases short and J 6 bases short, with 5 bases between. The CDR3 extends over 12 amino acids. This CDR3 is CASSLARAEAFF. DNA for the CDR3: TGTGCCAGCAGTTTAGCGCGTGCTGAAGCTTTCTTT.

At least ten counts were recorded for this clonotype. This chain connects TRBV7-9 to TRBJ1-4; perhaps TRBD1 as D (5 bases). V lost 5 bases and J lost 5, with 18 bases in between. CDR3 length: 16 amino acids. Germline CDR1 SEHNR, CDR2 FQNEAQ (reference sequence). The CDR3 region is CASSHISGTVNEKLFF. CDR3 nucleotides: TGTGCCAGCAGCCACATATCCGGGACGGTGAATGAAAAACTGTTTTTT.

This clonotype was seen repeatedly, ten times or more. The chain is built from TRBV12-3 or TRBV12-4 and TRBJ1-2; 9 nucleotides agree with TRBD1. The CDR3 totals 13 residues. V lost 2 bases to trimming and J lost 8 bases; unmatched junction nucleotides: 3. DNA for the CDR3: TGTGCCAGCAGTTTAAACAGGGGGCAGGGCTACACCTTC. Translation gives CASSLNRGQGYTF.

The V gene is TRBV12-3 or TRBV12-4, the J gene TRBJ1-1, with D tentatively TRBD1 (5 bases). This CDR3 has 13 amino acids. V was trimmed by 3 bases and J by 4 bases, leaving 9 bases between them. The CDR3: CASSFQGPTEAFF. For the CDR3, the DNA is TGTGCCAGCAGTTTCCAGGGACCCACTGAAGCTTTCTTT.

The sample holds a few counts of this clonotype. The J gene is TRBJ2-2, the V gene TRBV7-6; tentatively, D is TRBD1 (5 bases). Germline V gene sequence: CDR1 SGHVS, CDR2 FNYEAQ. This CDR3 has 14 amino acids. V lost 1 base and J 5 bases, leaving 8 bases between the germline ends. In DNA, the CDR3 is TGTGCCAGCAGCTTAGGGGCAGGGACCGGGGAGCTGTTTTTT. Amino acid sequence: CASSLGAGTGELFF.

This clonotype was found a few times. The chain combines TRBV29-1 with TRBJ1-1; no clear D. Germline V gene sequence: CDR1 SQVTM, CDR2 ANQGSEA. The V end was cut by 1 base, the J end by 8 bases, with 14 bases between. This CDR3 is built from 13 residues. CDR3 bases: TGCAGCGTTGAAGTCCACCCCGTAGAGGAAGCTTTCTTT. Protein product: CSVEVHPVEEAFF.

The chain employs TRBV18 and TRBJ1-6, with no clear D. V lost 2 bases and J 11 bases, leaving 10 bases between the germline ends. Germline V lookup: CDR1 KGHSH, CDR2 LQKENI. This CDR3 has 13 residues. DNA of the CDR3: TGTGCCAGCTCACCAAGACCGGATCCACCCCTCCACTTT. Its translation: CASSPRPDPPLHF.

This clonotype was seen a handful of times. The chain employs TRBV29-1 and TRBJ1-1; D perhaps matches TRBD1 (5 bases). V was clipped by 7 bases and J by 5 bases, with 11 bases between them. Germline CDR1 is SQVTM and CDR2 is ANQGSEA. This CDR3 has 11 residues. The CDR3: CSGEGKTEAFF. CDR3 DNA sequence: TGCAGCGGTGAGGGGAAGACTGAAGCTTTCTTT.

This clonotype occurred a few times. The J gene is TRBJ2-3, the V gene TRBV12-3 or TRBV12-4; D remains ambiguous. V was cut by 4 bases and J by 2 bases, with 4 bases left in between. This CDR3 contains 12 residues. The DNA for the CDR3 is TGTGCCAGCAGTTCGGACACAGATACGCAGTATTTT. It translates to CASSSDTDTQYF.

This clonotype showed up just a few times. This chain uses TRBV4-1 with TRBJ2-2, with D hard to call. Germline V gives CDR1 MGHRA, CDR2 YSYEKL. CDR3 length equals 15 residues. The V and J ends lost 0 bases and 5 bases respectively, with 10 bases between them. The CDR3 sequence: CASSQDVIVTGELFF. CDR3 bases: TGCGCCAGCAGCCAAGACGTGATAGTAACCGGGGAGCTGTTTTTT.

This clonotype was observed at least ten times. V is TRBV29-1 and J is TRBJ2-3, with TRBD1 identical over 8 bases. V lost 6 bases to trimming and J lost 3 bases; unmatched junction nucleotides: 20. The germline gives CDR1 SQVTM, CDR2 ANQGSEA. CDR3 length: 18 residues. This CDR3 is CSVEPGQGGLYSTDTQYF. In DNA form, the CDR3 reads TGCAGCGTGGAACCCGGACAGGGTGGGTTGTACAGTACAGATACGCAGTATTTT.

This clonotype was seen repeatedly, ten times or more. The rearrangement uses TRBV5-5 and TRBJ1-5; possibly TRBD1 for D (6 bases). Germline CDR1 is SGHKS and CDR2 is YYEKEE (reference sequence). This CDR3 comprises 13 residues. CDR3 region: CATGADGNQPQHF. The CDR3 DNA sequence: TGTGCAACGGGGGCAGATGGCAATCAGCCCCAGCATTTT.

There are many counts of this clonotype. CDR3 loop: CASSQQPNTEAFF. The CDR3 nucleotides read TGTGCCAGCAGTCAACAGCCGAACACTGAAGCTTTCTTT. This chain connects TRBV7-2 to TRBJ1-1; D is ambiguous. The CDR3 is 13 residues long. Looked up from germline, CDR1 is SGHTA and CDR2 is FQGNSA. The V and J ends lost 6 bases and 1 base respectively, with 9 bases between them.